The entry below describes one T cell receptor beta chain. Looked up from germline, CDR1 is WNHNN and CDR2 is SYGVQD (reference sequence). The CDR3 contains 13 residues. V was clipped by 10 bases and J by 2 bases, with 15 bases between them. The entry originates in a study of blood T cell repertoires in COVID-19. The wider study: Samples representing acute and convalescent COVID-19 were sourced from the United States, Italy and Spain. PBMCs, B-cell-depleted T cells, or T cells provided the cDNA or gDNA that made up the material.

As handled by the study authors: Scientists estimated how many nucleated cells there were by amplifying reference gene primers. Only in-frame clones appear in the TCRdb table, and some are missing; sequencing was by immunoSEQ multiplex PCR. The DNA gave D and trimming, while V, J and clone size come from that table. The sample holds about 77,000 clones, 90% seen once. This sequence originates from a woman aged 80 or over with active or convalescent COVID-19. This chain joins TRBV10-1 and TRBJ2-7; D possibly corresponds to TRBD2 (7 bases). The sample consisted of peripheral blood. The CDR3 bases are TGCGCCACCACAGGGAGGGAAACCTACGAGCAGTACTTC. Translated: CATTGRETYEQYF.